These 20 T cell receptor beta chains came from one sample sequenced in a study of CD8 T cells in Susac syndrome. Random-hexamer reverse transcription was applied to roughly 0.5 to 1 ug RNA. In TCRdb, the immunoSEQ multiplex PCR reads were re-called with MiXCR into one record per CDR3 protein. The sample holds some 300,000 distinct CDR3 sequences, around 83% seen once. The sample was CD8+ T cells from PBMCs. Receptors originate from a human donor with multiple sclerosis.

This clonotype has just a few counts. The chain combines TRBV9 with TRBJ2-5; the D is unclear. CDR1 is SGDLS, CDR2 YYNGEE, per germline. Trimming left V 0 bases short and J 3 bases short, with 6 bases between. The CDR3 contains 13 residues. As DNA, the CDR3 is TGTGCCAGCAGCGTAGAGGTAAAAGAGACCCAGTACTTC. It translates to CASSVEVKETQYF.

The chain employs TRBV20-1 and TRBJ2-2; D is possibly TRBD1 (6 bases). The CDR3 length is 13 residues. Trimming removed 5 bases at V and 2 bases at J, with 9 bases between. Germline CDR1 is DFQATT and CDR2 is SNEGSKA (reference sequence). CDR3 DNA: TGCAGTGCTTGGGACATTAACACCGGGGAGCTGTTTTTT. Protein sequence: CSAWDINTGELFF.

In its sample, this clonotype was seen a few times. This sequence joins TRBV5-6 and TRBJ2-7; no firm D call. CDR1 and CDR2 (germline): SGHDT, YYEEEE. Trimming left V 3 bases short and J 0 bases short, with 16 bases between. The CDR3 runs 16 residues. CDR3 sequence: CASSSKSQLSSYEQYF. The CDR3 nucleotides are TGTGCCAGCAGCTCGAAGTCACAGTTAAGCTCCTACGAGCAGTACTTC. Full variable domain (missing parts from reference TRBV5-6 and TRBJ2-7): DAGVTQSPTHLIKTRGQQVTLRCSPKSGHDTVSWYQQALGQGPQFIFQYYEEEERQRGNFPDRFSGHQFPNYSSELNVNALLLGDSALYLCASSSKSQLSSYEQYFGPGTRLTVT.

This CDR3 reads CASSPPGMGYNGEQFF. CDR3 coding DNA: TGCGCCAGCAGCCCGCCTGGAATGGGGTACAATGGTGAGCAGTTCTTC. J is TRBJ2-1 and V is TRBV4-1; D not resolved. The CDR3 is 16 amino acids. Germline loops: CDR1 MGHRA, CDR2 YSYEKL. V was cut by 4 bases and J by 9 bases, with 22 bases left in between.

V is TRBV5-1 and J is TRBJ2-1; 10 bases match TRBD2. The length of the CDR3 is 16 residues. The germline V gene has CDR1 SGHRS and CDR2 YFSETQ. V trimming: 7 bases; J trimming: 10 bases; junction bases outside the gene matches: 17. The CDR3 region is CASGSRLAGDSGEQFF. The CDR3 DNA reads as TGCGCCAGCGGCTCCCGCCTAGCGGGAGATTCTGGAGAGCAGTTCTTC.

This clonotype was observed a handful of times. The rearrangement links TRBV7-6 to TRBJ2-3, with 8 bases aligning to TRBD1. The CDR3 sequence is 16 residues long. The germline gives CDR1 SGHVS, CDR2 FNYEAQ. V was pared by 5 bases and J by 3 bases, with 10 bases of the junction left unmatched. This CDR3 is CASSLRTGQETDTQYF. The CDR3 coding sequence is TGTGCCAGCAGCCTCCGGACAGGGCAAGAGACAGATACGCAGTATTTT.

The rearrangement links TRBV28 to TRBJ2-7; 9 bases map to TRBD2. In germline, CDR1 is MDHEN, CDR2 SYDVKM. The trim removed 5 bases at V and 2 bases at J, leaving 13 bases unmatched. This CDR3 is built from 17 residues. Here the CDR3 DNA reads TGTGCCAGCAGTCCCCCGTTAGCGGGAGTCAGGGCCTACGAGCAGTACTTC. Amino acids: CASSPPLAGVRAYEQYF.

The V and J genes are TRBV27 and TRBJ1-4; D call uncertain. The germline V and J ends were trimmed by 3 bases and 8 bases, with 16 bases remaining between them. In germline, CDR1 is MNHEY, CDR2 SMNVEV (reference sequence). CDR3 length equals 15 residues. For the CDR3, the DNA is TGTGCCAGCAGTTTGTCCGGGGTTCGGGAAGAAAAACTGTTTTTT. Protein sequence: CASSLSGVREEKLFF.

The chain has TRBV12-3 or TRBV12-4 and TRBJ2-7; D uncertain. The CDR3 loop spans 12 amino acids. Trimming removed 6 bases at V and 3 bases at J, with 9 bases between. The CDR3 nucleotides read TGTGCCAGCAGAGACTTTTACTACGAGCAGTACTTC. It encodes CASRDFYYEQYF.

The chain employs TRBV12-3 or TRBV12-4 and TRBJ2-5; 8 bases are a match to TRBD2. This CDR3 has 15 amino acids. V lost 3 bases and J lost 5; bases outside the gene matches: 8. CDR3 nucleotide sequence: TGTGCCAGCAGTTTTTACGCGGGAGGAGATGAGACCCAGTACTTC. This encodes CASSFYAGGDETQYF.

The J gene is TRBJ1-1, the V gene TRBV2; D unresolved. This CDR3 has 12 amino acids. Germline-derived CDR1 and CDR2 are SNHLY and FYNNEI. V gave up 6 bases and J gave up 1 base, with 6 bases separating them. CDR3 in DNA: TGTGCCAGCAGGCCCAGGAACACTGAAGCTTTCTTT. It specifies CASRPRNTEAFF. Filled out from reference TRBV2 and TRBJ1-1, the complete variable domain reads EPEVTQTPSHQVTQMGQEVILRCVPISNHLYFYWYRQILGQKVEFLVSFYNNEISEKSEIFDDQFSVERPDGSNFTLKIRSTKLEDSAMYFCASRPRNTEAFFGQGTRLTVV.

DNA for the CDR3: TGTGCCAGCTCTCCCGGGACTAGGCCCTCCTACGAGCAGTACTTC. Its protein is CASSPGTRPSYEQYF. This chain joins TRBV18 and TRBJ2-7; 8 bases agree with TRBD2. V lost 6 bases, J lost 0 bases, and 7 bases stayed unmatched. Germline CDR1 reads KGHSH; CDR2 reads LQKENI. CDR3 length: 15 amino acids.

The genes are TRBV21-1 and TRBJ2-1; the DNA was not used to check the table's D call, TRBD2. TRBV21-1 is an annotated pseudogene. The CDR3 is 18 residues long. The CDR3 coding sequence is TGTGCCAGCAGCAACGCCCCTAGCGGGAGGCCCTCCTACAATGAGCAGTTCTTC. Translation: CASSNAPSGRPSYNEQFF.

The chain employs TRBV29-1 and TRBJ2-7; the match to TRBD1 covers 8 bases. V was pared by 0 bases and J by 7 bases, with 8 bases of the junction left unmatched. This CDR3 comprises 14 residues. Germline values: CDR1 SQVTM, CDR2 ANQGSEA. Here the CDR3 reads CSVEDHQGAREQYF. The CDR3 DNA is TGCAGCGTTGAAGATCATCAGGGGGCAAGGGAGCAGTACTTC.

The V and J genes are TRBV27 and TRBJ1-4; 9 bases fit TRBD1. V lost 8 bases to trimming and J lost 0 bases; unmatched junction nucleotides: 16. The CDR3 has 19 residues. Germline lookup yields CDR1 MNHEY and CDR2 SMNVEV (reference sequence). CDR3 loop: CASGPYRDRADPTNEKLFF. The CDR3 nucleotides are TGTGCCAGCGGACCCTACCGGGACAGGGCAGACCCAACTAATGAAAAACTGTTTTTT.

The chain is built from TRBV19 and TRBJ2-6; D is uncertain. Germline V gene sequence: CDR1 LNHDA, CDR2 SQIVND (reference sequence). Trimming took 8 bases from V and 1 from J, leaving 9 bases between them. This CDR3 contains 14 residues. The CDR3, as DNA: TGTGCCAGTTCTGATCGTTCTGGGGCCAACGTCCTGACTTTC. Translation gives CASSDRSGANVLTF.

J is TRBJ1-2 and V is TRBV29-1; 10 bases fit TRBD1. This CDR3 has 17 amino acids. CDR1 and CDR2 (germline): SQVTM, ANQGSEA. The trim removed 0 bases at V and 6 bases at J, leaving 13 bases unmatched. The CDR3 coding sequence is TGCAGCGTTGAAGATCTGGGACAGGGGATAGGACAAGATGGCTACACCTTC. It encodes CSVEDLGQGIGQDGYTF.

CDR3 in DNA: TGTGCCAGCAGCTGGGGTTTCAGGGAGGGTTCTCCAGATACGCAGTATTTT. This codes for CASSWGFREGSPDTQYF. The chain is built from TRBV5-6 and TRBJ2-3; 7 bases line up with TRBD2. This CDR3 spans 17 amino acids. The ends lost 3 bases at V and 4 bases at J; junction bases unmatched: 14. Germline CDR1 SGHDT, CDR2 YYEEEE.

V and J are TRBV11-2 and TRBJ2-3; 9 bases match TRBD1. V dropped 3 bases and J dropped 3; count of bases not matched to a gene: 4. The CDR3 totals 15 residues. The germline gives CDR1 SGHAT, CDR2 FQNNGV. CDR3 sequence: CASSLWDRVTDTQYF. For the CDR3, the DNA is TGTGCCAGCAGCTTGTGGGACAGGGTGACAGATACGCAGTATTTT.

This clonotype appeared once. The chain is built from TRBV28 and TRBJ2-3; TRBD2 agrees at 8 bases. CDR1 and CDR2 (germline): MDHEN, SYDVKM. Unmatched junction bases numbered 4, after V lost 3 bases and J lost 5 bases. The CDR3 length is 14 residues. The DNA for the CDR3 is TGTGCCAGCAGTTTTGCGGGAGGTGAAGATACGCAGTATTTT. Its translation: CASSFAGGEDTQYF. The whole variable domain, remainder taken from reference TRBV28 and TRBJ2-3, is DVKVTQSSRYLVKRTGEKVFLECVQDMDHENMFWYRQDPGLGLRLIYFSYDVKMKEKGDIPEGYSVSREKKERFSLILESASTNQTSMYLCASSFAGGEDTQYFGPGTRLTVL.